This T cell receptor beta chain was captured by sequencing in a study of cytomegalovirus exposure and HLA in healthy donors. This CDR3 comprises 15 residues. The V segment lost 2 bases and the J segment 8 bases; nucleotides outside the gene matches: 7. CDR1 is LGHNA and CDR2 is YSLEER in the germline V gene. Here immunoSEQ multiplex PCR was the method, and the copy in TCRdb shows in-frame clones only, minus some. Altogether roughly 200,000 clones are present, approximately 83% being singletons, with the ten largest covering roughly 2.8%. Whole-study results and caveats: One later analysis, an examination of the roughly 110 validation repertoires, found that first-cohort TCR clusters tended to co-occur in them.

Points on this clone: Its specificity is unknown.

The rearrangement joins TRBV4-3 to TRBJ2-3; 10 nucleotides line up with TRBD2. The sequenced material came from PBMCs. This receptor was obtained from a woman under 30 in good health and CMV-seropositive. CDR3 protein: CASSQRSGGAGTQYF. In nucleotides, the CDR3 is TGCGCCAGCAGCCAAAGAAGCGGGGGGGCCGGTACGCAGTATTTT.